These T cell receptor beta chains were read from a single sample in a study of cytomegalovirus exposure and HLA in healthy donors. The assay was immunoSEQ multiplex PCR, and TCRdb's table has in-frame clones only and misses some. The repertoire holds fewer than 200,000 clones, with 85% as singletons. The material sequenced was PBMCs. These receptors came from a man between 18 and 35 years old in good health and CMV-seropositive. The CDR3 runs from the conserved cysteine through the conserved F or W. The D gene is left open where the match is weak. Size is omitted from some rows. Given values are once, few, many or a class for expanded clones.

V gene,clone size,J gene,D gene,CDR3 DNA,CDR3 protein
TRBV30,.,TRBJ2-7,.,TGTGCCTGGAGTGTACAGGGCTACGAGCAGTACTTC,CAWSVQGYEQYF
TRBV25-1,.,TRBJ2-5,TRBD2,TGTGCCAGCAGTGAAGCCAGCGGGGAACAGACCCAGTACTTC,CASSEASGEQTQYF
TRBV4-2,once,TRBJ2-5,TRBD2,TGTGCCAGCAGCCAAGAGACTAGCGGGAAGGAGACCCAGTACTTC,CASSQETSGKETQYF
TRBV29-1,few,TRBJ2-4,TRBD1,TGCAGCGTTAAAACCGGGACAGGCGAAAACATTCAGTACTTC,CSVKTGTGENIQYF
TRBV5-1,.,TRBJ2-3,TRBD2,TGCGCCAGCAGCCCCGGGGGACTAGCGGGGGGGTTTGGAGATACGCAGTATTTT,CASSPGGLAGGFGDTQYF
TRBV10-1,few,TRBJ2-7,.,TGCGCCAGCAGTGAGTCGCTACAGTACGAGCAGTACTTC,CASSESLQYEQYF
TRBV29-1,.,TRBJ1-1,.,TGCAGCGTTACGGAGAGACAGATGAACACTGAAGCTTTCTTT,CSVTERQMNTEAFF
TRBV7-4,.,TRBJ2-4,.,TGTGCCAGCAAAAGAGTCTTAGCCAAAAACATTCAGTACTTC,CASKRVLAKNIQYF
TRBV30,once,TRBJ2-2,.,TGTGCCTGGAGTGGGCCCGAAACGGGGGAGCTGTTTTTT,CAWSGPETGELFF
TRBV11-3,.,TRBJ2-5,.,TGTGCCAGCAGCTTAGTTGGGGCCAGACAAGAGACCCAGTACTTC,CASSLVGARQETQYF
TRBV5-1,few,TRBJ2-7,.,TGCGCCAGCAGTCCTGGACAAACCTACGAGCAGTACTTC,CASSPGQTYEQYF
TRBV5-4,.,TRBJ1-2,TRBD1,TGTGCCAGCAGCTTGACGACAGGGGAGTTGTTGGGCTACACCTTC,CASSLTTGELLGYTF
TRBV6-5,.,TRBJ2-2,.,TGTGCCAGCAGTTGGGGCAGTTGGACCGGGGAGCTGTTTTTT,CASSWGSWTGELFF
TRBV6-1,once,TRBJ1-5,.,TGTGCCATCACACCCGGCAGGGGTGGCAATCAGCCCCAGCATTTT,CAITPGRGGNQPQHF
TRBV9,.,TRBJ2-7,TRBD1,TGTGCCAGCAGCGCCGGGGACAGCCGCTCCTACGAGCAGTACTTC,CASSAGDSRSYEQYF
TRBV7-9,.,TRBJ1-1,.,TGTGCCAGCAGCGCACAGGGTGGAAACACTGAAGCTTTCTTT,CASSAQGGNTEAFF
TRBV11-2,.,TRBJ1-2,.,TGTGCCAGCAGCCTCCCCCGATGGAGAGTTCCTAACTATGGCTACACCTTC,CASSLPRWRVPNYGYTF
TRBV9,once,TRBJ2-5,TRBD2,TGTGCCAGCAGCGAAGCGGGAGCAAACGAAGAGACCCAGTACTTC,CASSEAGANEETQYF
TRBV7-6,.,TRBJ2-5,.,TGTGCCAGCAGCTTAGCGCGGGAGACCCAGTACTTC,CASSLARETQYF
TRBV5-1,few,TRBJ1-3,.,TGCGCCAGCAGCGCAAGGGGCGTAGGAAACACCATATATTTT,CASSARGVGNTIYF
TRBV5-5,.,TRBJ2-7,.,TGTGCCAGCAGCAGTACAGGGGAGGACGAGCAGTACTTC,CASSSTGEDEQYF
TRBV19,.,TRBJ2-7,.,TGTGCCAGTAACCAGGCCGGGACTCGAAATTACGAGCAGTACTTC,CASNQAGTRNYEQYF
TRBV29-1,.,TRBJ2-1,TRBD2,TGCAGCGTTTTTTGGACTAGCGTCTACAATGAGCAGTTCTTC,CSVFWTSVYNEQFF
TRBV6-1,.,TRBJ2-2,.,TGTGCCAGCAACCCCATTGACTCGTACACCGGGGAGCTGTTTTTT,CASNPIDSYTGELFF
TRBV11-2,.,TRBJ2-3,.,TGTGCCAGCAGCTTGGAGGGGTCTAGCACAGATACGCAGTATTTT,CASSLEGSSTDTQYF
TRBV19,.,TRBJ1-2,.,TGTGCCAGTAGTATAGATGGGCCAAGGGGCTATGGCTACACCTTC,CASSIDGPRGYGYTF
TRBV4-1,.,TRBJ2-3,.,TGCGCCAGCAGCCCCATTGCGGGGTCAGATACGCAGTATTTT,CASSPIAGSDTQYF
TRBV4-2,few,TRBJ1-5,TRBD1,TGTGCCAGCAGCCAATGGACAGGGGATAGCAATCAGCCCCAGCATTTT,CASSQWTGDSNQPQHF
TRBV5-1,few,TRBJ2-7,TRBD1,TGCGCCAGCAGCTTGTCCGGGACAGGGTCCTACGAGCAGTACTTC,CASSLSGTGSYEQYF
TRBV7-3,.,TRBJ2-1,TRBD2,TGTGCCAGCAGCTCCGCAACTAGCGGGACACCACGCTCCTACAATGAGCAGTTCTTC,CASSSATSGTPRSYNEQFF
TRBV9,.,TRBJ1-4,.,TGTGCCAGCAGCGTCGGAGAGATTAAAGAAAAACTGTTTTTT,CASSVGEIKEKLFF
TRBV4-1,.,TRBJ2-1,.,TGCGCCAGCAGCCAACCCAGCGGAAATTACAATGAGCAGTTCTTC,CASSQPSGNYNEQFF